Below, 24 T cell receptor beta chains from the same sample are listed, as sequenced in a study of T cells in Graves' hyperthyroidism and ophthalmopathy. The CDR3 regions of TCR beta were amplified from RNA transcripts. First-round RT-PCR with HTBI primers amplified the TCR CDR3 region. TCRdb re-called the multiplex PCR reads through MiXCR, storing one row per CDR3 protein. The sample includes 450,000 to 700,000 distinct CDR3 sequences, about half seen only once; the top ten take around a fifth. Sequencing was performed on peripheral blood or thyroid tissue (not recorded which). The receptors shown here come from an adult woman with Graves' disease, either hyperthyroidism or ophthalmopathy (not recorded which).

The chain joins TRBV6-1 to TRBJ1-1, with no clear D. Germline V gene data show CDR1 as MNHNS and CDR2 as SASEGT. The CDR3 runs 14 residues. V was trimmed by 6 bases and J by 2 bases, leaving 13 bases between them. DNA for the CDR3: TGTGCCAGCAGGGAGGAGTCCCGAAACACTGAAGCTTTCTTT. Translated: CASREESRNTEAFF.

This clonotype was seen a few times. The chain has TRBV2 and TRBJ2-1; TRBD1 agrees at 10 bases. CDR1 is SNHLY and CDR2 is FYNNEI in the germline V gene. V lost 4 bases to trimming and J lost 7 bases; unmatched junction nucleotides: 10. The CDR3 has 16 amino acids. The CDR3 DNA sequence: TGTGCCAGCAGTGGTCCGGGACAGGGGACCCCTAATGAGCAGTTCTTC. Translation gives CASSGPGQGTPNEQFF.

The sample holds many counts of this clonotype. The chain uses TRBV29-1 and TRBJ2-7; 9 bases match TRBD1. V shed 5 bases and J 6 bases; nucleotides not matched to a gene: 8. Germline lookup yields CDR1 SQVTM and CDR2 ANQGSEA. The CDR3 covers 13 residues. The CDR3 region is CSVCPGQGGEQYF. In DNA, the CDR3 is TGCAGCGTTTGCCCGGGACAGGGCGGCGAGCAGTACTTC.

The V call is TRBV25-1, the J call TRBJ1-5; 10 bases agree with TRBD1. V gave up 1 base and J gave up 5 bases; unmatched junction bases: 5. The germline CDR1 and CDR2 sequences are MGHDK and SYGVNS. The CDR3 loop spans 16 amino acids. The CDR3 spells CASSESGTGDHQPQHF. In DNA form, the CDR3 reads TGTGCCAGCAGTGAATCCGGGACAGGGGACCATCAGCCCCAGCATTTT.

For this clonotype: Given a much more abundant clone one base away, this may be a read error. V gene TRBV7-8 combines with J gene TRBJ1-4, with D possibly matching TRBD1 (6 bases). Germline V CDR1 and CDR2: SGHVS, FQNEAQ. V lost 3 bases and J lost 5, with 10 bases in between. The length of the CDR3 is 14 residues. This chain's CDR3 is CASSLGAGNEKLFF. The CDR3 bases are TGTGCCAGCAGCTTGGGGGCCGGGAATGAAAAACTGTTTTTT.

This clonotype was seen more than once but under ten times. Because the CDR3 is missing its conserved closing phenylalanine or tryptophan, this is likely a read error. Written as DNA, the CDR3 is TGTGCCAGCACAGATCTCTATGGCTACACCCTC. Protein product: CASTDLYGYTL. The chain uses TRBV28 and TRBJ1-2; D ambiguous. V gave up 7 bases and J gave up 4 bases, with 7 bases separating them. The CDR3 is made up of 11 amino acids. Germline-derived CDR1 and CDR2 are MDHEN and SYDVKM.

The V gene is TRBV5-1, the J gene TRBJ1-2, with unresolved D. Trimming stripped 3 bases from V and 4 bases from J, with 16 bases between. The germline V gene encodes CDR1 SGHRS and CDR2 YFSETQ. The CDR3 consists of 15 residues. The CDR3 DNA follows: TGCGCCAGCAGCTGTGACGGGCCGATTGGCTATGGCTACACCTTC. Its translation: CASSCDGPIGYGYTF.

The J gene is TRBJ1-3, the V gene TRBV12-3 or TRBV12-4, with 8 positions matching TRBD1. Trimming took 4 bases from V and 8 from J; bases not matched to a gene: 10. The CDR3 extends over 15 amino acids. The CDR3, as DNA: TGTGCCAGCAGTTGGCCGGGACAGGCCGAGGACACCATATATTTT. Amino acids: CASSWPGQAEDTIYF.

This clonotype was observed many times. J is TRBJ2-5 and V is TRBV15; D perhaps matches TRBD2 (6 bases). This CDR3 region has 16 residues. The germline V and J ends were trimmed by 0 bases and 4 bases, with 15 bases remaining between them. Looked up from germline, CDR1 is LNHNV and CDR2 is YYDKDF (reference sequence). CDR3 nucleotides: TGTGCCACCAGCAGAGATCGGTTAGGGGAGGCAGAGACCCAGTACTTC. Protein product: CATSRDRLGEAETQYF. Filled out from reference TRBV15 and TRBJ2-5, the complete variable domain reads DAMVIQNPRYQVTQFGKPVTLSCSQTLNHNVMYWYQQKSSQAPKLLFHYYDKDFNNEADTPDNFQSRRPNTSFCFLDIRSPGLGDTAMYLCATSRDRLGEAETQYFGPGTRLLVL.

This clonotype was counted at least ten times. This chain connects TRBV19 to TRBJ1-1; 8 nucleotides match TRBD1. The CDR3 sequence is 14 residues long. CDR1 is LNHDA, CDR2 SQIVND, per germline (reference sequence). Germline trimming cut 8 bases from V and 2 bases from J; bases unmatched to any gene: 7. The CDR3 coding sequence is TGTGCCAGTGGTGAGGACAGGGACAACACTGAAGCTTTCTTT. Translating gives CASGEDRDNTEAFF.

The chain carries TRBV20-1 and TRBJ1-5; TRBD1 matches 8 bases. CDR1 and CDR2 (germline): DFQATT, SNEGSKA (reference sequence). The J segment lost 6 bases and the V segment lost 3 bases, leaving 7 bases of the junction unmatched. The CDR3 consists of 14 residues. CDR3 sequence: CSASDRGGSQPQHF. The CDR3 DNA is TGCAGTGCTAGCGACAGGGGAGGCAGTCAGCCCCAGCATTTT.

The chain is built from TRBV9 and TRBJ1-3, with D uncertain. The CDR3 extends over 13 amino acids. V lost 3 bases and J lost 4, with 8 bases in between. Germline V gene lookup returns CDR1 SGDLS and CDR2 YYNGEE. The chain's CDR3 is CASSGSAGNTIYF. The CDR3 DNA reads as TGTGCCAGCAGCGGCTCGGCCGGAAACACCATATATTTT.

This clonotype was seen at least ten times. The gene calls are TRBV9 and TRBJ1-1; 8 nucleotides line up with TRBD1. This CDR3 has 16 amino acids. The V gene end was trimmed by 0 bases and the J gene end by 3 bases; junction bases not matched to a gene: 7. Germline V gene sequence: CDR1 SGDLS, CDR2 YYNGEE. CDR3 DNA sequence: TGTGCCAGCAGCGTAGTGGCAGGGGGCTTGTACACTGAAGCTTTCTTT. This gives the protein CASSVVAGGLYTEAFF. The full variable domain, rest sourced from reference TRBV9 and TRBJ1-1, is DSGVTQTPKHLITATGQRVTLRCSPRSGDLSVYWYQQSLDQGLQFLIQYYNGEERAKGNILERFSAQQFPDLHSELNLSSLELGDSALYFCASSVVAGGLYTEAFFGQGTRLTVV.

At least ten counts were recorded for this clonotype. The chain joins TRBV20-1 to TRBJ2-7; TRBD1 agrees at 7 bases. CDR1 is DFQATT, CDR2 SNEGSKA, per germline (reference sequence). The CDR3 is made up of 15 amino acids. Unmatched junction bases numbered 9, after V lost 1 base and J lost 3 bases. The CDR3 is CSARAEGTDLYEQYF. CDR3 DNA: TGCAGTGCTAGAGCCGAAGGGACAGACCTCTACGAGCAGTACTTC.

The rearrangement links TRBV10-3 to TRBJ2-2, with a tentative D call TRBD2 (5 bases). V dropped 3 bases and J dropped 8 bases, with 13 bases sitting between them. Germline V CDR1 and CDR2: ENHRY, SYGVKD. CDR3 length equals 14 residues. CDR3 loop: CAISEDAGSGELFF. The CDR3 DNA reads TGTGCCATCAGTGAAGACGCGGGCTCTGGGGAGCTGTTTTTT.

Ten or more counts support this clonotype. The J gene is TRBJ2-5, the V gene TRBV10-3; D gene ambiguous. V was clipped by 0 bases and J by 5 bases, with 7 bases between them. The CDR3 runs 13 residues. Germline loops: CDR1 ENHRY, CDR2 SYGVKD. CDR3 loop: CAISESTGETQYF. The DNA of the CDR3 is TGTGCCATCAGTGAGTCTACGGGTGAGACCCAGTACTTC.

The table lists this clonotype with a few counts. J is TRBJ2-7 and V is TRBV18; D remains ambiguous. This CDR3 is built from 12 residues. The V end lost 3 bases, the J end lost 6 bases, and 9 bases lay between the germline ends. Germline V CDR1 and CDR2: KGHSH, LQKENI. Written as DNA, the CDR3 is TGTGCCAGCTCACCCTACTGGGGCGAGCAGTACTTC. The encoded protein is CASSPYWGEQYF. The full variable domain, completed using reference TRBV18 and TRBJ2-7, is NAGVMQNPRHLVRRRGQEARLRCSPMKGHSHVYWYRQLPEEGLKFMVYLQKENIIDESGMPKERFSAEFPKEGPSILRIQQVVRGDSAAYFCASSPYWGEQYFGPGTRLTVT.

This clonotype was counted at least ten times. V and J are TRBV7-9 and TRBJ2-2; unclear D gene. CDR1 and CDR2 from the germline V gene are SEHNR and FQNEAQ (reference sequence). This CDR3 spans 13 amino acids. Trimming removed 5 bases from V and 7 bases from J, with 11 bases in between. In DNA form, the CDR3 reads TGTGCCAGCAGCCTCTCGTGGGACGGGGAGCTGTTTTTT. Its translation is CASSLSWDGELFF.

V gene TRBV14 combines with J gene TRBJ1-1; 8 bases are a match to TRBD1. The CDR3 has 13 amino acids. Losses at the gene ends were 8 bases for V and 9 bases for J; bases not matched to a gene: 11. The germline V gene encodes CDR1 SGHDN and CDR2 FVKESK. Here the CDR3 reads CASPTQGAVKAFF. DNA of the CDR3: TGTGCCAGCCCAACTCAGGGGGCGGTTAAAGCTTTCTTT.

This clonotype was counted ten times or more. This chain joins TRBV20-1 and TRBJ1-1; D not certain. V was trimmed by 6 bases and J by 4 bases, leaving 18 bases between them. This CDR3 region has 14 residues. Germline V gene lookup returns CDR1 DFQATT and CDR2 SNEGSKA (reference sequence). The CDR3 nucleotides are TGCAGTGCCTCACCTGAAGGGCATGGCACTGAAGCTTTCTTT. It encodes CSASPEGHGTEAFF.

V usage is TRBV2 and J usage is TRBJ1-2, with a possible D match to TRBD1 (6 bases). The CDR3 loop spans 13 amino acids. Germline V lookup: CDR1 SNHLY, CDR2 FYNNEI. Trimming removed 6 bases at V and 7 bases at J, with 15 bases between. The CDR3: CASSGRGAVGYTF. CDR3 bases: TGTGCCAGCAGCGGACGGGGGGCGGTTGGCTACACCTTC.

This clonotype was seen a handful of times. CDR3: CAISEFGMMETQYF. The CDR3 nucleotides are TGTGCCATCAGTGAGTTTGGGATGATGGAGACCCAGTACTTC. The chain joins TRBV10-3 to TRBJ2-5; D remains unclear. Trimming removed 1 base from V and 5 bases from J, with 11 bases in between. Germline assignment: CDR1 ENHRY and CDR2 SYGVKD. This CDR3 region has 14 residues.

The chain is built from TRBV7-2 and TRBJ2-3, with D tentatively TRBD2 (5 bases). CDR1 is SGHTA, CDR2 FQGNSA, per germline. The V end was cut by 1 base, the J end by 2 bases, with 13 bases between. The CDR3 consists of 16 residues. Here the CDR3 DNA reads TGTGCCAGCAGCTTAGTCGACTATCTCCCCACAGATACGCAGTATTTT. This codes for CASSLVDYLPTDTQYF.

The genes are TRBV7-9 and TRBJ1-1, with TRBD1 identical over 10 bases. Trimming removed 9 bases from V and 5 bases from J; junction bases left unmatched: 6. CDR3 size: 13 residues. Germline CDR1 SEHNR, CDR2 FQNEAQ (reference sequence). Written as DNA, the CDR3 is TGTGCCAGTAGGAAGGACAGGGGGACTGAAGCTTTCTTT. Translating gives CASRKDRGTEAFF.